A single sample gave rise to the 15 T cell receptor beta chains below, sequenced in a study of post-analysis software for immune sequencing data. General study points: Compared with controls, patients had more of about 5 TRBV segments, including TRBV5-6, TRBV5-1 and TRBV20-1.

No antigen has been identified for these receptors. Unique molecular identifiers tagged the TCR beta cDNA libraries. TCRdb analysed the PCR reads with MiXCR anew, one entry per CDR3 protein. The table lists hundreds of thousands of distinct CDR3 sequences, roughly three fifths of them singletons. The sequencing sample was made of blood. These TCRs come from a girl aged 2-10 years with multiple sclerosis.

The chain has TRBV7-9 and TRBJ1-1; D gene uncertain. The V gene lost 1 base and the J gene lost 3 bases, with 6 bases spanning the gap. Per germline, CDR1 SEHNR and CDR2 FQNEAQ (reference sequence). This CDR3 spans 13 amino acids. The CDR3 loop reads CASSLEVDTEAFF. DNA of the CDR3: TGTGCCAGCAGCTTAGAGGTGGACACTGAAGCTTTCTTT.

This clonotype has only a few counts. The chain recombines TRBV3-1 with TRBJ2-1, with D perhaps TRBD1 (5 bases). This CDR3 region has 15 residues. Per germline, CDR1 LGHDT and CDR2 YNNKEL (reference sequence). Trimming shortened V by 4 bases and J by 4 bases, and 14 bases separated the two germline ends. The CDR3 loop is CASSRDRQIYNEQFF. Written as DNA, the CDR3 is TGTGCCAGCAGCCGAGACAGACAGATTTACAATGAGCAGTTCTTC.

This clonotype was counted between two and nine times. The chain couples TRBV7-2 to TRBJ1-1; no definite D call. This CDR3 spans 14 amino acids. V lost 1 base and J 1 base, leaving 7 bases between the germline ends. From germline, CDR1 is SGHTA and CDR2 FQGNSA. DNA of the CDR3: TGTGCCAGCAGCTTAGTTCGTGGGAACACTGAAGCTTTCTTT. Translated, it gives CASSLVRGNTEAFF.

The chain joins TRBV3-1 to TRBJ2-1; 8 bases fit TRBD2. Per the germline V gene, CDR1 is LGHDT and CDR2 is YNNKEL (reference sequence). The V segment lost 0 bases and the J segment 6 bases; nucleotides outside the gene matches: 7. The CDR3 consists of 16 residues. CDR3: CASSQDDGRGLNEQFF. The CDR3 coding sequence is TGTGCCAGCAGCCAAGATGACGGGAGGGGCCTCAATGAGCAGTTCTTC.

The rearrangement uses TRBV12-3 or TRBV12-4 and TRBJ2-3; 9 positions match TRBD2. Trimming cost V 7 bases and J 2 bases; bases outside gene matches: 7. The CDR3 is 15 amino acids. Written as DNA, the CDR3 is TGTGCCAGCATTCTGACTAGCGGATACACAGATACGCAGTATTTT. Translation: CASILTSGYTDTQYF.

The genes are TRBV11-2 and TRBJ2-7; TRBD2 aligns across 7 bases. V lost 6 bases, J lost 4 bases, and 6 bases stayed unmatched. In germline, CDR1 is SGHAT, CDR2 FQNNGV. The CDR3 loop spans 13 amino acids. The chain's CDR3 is CASSWRAGYEQYF. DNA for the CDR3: TGTGCCAGCAGTTGGAGAGCGGGATACGAGCAGTACTTC.

The CDR3 sequence: CASSLGTGRTEPQHF. For the CDR3, the DNA is TGTGCCAGCAGCTTAGGAACAGGGAGGACGGAGCCCCAGCATTTT. The chain links TRBV7-8 to TRBJ1-5; the D gene is possibly TRBD1 (6 bases). The ends were cut back, 1 base at V and 8 bases at J, with 15 bases in the middle. Germline CDR1 reads SGHVS; CDR2 reads FQNEAQ. The CDR3 extends over 15 amino acids.

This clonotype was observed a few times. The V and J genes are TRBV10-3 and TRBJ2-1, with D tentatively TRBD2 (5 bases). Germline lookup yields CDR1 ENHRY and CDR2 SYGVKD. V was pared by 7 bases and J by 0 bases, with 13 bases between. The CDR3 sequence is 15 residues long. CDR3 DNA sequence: TGTGCCATCACCCCGGACTTTAGCTCCTACAATGAGCAGTTCTTC. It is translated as CAITPDFSSYNEQFF.

Here the CDR3 DNA reads TGTGCCAGCCTCCAGGGGAGTCTCTATGGCTACACCTTC. This sequence encodes CASLQGSLYGYTF. V gene TRBV6-6 combines with J gene TRBJ1-2; D possibly corresponds to TRBD1 (6 bases). Trimming took 8 bases from V and 4 from J, leaving 14 bases between them. This CDR3 region has 13 residues. Germline V gene lookup returns CDR1 MNHNY and CDR2 SVGAGI (reference sequence).

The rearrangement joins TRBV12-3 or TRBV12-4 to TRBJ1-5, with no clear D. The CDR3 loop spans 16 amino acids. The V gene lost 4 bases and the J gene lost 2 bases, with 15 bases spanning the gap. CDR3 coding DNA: TGTGCCAGCAGTTCCCGGTGGGCAGATGGCAATCAGCCCCAGCATTTT. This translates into CASSSRWADGNQPQHF.

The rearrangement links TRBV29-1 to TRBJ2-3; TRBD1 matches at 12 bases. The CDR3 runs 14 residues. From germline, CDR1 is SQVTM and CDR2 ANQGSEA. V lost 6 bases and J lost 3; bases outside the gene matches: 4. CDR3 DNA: TGCAGCGTCGGGGGACAGGGGGCGACAGATACGCAGTATTTT. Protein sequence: CSVGGQGATDTQYF.

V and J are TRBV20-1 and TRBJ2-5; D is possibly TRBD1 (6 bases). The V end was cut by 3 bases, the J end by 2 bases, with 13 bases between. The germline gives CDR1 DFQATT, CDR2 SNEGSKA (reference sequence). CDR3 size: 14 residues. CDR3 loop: CSASRDTLQETQYF. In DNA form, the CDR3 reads TGCAGTGCTAGCCGGGACACCCTACAAGAGACCCAGTACTTC.

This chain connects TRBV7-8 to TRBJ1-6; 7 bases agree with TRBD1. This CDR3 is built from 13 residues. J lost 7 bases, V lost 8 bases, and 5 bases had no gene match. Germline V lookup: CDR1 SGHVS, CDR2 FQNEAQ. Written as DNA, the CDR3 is TGTGCCAGCCGGGCAGGGGGGAATTCACCCCTCCACTTT. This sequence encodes CASRAGGNSPLHF.

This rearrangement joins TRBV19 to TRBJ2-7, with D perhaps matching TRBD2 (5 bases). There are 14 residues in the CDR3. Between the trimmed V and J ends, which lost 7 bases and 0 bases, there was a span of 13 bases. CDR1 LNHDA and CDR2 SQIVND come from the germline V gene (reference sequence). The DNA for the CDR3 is TGTGCCAGTACGCCTAGCCCCAGCTCCTACGAGCAGTACTTC. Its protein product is CASTPSPSSYEQYF.

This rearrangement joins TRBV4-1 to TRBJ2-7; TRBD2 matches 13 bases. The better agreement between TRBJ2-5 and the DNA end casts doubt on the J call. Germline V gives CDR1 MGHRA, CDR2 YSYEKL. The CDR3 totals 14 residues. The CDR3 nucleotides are TGCGCCAGCAGGGGGACTAGCGGGAAAGAGACCCAGTACTTC. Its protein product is CASRGTSGKETQYF.